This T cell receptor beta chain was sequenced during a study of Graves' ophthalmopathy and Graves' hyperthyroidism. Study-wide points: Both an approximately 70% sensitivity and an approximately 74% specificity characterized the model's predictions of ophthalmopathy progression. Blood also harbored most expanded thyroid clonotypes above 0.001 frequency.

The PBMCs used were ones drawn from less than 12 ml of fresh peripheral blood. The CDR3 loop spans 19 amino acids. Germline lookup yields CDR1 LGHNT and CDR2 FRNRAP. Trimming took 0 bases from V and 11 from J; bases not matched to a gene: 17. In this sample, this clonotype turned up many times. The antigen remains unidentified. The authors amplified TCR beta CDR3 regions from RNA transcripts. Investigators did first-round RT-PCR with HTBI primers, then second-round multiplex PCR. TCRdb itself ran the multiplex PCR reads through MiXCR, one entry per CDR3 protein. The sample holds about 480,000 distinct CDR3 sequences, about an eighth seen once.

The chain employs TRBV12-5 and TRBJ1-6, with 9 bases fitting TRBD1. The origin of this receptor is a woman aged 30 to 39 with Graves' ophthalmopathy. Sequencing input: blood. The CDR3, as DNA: TGTGCTAGTGGTTTGGTACTCGGGACAGGGACACTCCCTCCGCCACCCCTCCACTTT. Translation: CASGLVLGTGTLPPPPLHF.